The rows below give T cell receptor beta chains drawn from one sample of a study of control samples from healthy donors and cancer patients. Only in-frame clones appear in the TCRdb table, and some are missing; sequencing was by immunoSEQ multiplex PCR. The table shows about 150,000 clones, with roughly 94% occurring only once. Sequencing used blood. These receptors were obtained from a middle-aged man in good health. Each CDR3 is given with its conserved first and last residue. Fields, in order: J gene, CDR3 length, V gene, D gene, CDR3 DNA, CDR3 protein. D genes are given only for firm matches.

j_call: TRBJ1-5
cdr3_length: 18
v_call: TRBV27
d_call: -
cdr3_nt: TGTGCCAGCAGTTTACCCAAGGGGACCCTCCGGAGGAATCAGCCCCAGCATTTT
cdr3_aa: CASSLPKGTLRRNQPQHF

j_call: TRBJ1-6
cdr3_length: 13
v_call: TRBV18
d_call: TRBD1
cdr3_nt: TGTGCCAGCTCAGGGGACAGGGGTTCACCCCTCCACTTT
cdr3_aa: CASSGDRGSPLHF

j_call: TRBJ2-5
cdr3_length: 13
v_call: TRBV9
d_call: -
cdr3_nt: TGTGCCAGCAGCGTAGATCGGGGTATGACCCAGTACTTC
cdr3_aa: CASSVDRGMTQYF

j_call: TRBJ2-2
cdr3_length: 14
v_call: TRBV19
d_call: TRBD2
cdr3_nt: TGTGCCAGTAGCCCGGGGGGGCGAGGCGGGGAGCTGTTTTTT
cdr3_aa: CASSPGGRGGELFF

j_call: TRBJ2-5
cdr3_length: 12
v_call: TRBV5-1
d_call: -
cdr3_nt: TGCGCCAGCAGCTTCGAACGGGAGACCCAGTACTTC
cdr3_aa: CASSFERETQYF

j_call: TRBJ2-1
cdr3_length: 15
v_call: TRBV28
d_call: TRBD2
cdr3_nt: TGTGCCAGCAGTCCCCGGGGGGGGGCATACAATGAGCAGTTCTTC
cdr3_aa: CASSPRGGAYNEQFF

j_call: TRBJ1-1
cdr3_length: 14
v_call: TRBV6-5
d_call: -
cdr3_nt: TGTGCCAGCAGTTACACGAGGGCCACAGAAGAAGCTTTCTTT
cdr3_aa: CASSYTRATEEAFF

j_call: TRBJ1-2
cdr3_length: 14
v_call: TRBV9
d_call: -
cdr3_nt: TGTGCCAGCAGCGTAGGGCCCAACTACTATGGCTACACCTTC
cdr3_aa: CASSVGPNYYGYTF

j_call: TRBJ1-3
cdr3_length: 17
v_call: TRBV3-1/TRBV3-2
d_call: -
cdr3_nt: TGTGCCAGCAGCCCGGGAGGCGGAATGGCCTCTGGAAACACCATATATTTT
cdr3_aa: CASSPGGGMASGNTIYF

j_call: TRBJ1-6
cdr3_length: 15
v_call: TRBV11-2
d_call: -
cdr3_nt: TGTGCCAGCAGCTTAAGTATGAGTGGGGGATCACCCCTCCACTTT
cdr3_aa: CASSLSMSGGSPLHF